This T cell receptor beta chain was captured in a study of cytomegalovirus exposure and HLA in healthy donors. Study at large: It was reported in a later analysis that the same platform had been used for the 120 validation repertoires as for the roughly 700 first-cohort repertoires.

A note on this clone: Its antigen is currently unknown.

Produced via immunoSEQ multiplex PCR; TCRdb's table is partial and in-frame only. The data hold approximately 57,000 clones, with 90% to 95% observed a single time. Study-wide results and caveats: Listed as cytomegalovirus-associated were over 150 TCR beta chains.

The source material was PBMCs. The sequence was collected from a young woman in good health and CMV-seronegative.

CDR3 nucleotide sequence: TGTGCCAGCAGCCCCGATGGGCGGGGGGGCTACGAGCAGTACTTC. Protein: CASSPDGRGGYEQYF. The chain employs TRBV5-6 and TRBJ2-7, with 9 bases aligning to TRBD2. This CDR3 is 15 amino acids long. V trimming: 4 bases; J trimming: 3 bases; junction bases outside the gene matches: 8. The germline V gene encodes CDR1 SGHDT and CDR2 YYEEEE.